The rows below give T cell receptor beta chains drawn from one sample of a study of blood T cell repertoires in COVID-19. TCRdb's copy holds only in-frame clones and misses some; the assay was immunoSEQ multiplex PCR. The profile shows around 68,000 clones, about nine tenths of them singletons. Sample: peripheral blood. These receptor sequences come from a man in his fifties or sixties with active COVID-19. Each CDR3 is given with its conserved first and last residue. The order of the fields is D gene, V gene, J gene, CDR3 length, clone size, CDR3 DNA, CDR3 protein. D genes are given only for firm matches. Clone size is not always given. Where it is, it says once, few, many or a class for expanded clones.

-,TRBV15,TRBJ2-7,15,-,TGTGCCACCAGCGGCGGGACGGACCTCCTCTACGAGCAGTACTTC,CATSGGTDLLYEQYF
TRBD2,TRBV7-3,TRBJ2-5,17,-,TGTGCCAGCAGCTTAGGGGCGGGAGGGCCATCTTCAGAGACCCAGTACTTC,CASSLGAGGPSSETQYF
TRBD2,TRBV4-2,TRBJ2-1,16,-,TGTGCCAGCAGCCCCCAGCTGGGAGGGGAGTACAATGAGCAGTTCTTC,CASSPQLGGEYNEQFF
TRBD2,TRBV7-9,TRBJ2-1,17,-,TGTGCCAGCACAAGAGATTTCGGACTAGCCAGTGTCAATGAGCAGTTCTTC,CASTRDFGLASVNEQFF
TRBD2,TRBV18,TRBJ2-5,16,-,TGTGCCAGCACCTTAGCGGGGGCCATCGTTCAAGAGACCCAGTACTTC,CASTLAGAIVQETQYF
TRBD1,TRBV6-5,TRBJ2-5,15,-,TGTGCCAGCAGCCTGACAGGGGGTGGGTCGGGGACCCAGTACTTC,CASSLTGGGSGTQYF
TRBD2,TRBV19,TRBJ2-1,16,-,TGTGCCAGTAGTCACGAACCGGGACTAGCTATCGGTGAGCAGTTCTTC,CASSHEPGLAIGEQFF
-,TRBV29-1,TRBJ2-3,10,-,TGCAGCGGTTACACAGATACGCAGTATTTT,CSGYTDTQYF
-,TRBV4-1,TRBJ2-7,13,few,TGCGCCAGCAGCCCACAGGACTCCTACGAGCAGTACTTC,CASSPQDSYEQYF
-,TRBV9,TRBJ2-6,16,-,TGTGCCAGCAGCGGTCGAGGGGACACGGGGGCCAACGTCCTGACTTTC,CASSGRGDTGANVLTF
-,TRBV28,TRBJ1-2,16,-,TGTGCCAGCAGTCCAACCCCTACACTCATGAGGTATGGCTACACCTTC,CASSPTPTLMRYGYTF
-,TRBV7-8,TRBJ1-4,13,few,TGTGCCAGCAGCTTCGCGGGAGAGGAAAAACTGTTTTTT,CASSFAGEEKLFF
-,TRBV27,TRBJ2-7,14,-,TGTGCCAGCAGTTTACAGAGCAGGGCCTACGAGCAGTACTTC,CASSLQSRAYEQYF
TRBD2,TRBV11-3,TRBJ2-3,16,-,TGTGCCAGCAGCTTGCTAGCGGGAGGACCCACAGATACGCAGTATTTT,CASSLLAGGPTDTQYF
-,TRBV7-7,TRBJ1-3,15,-,TGTGCTAGCAGCTTAGCACGGGGCTCTGGAAACACCATATATTTT,CASSLARGSGNTIYF
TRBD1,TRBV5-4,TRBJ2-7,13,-,TGTGCCAGCAGCTTGGTCCAGGGGGCCGAGCAGTACTTC,CASSLVQGAEQYF
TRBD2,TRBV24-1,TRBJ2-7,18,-,TGTGCCACCAGTGACCCCTCCGTCGGTAGCGGGGGACTCTACGAGCAGTACTTC,CATSDPSVGSGGLYEQYF
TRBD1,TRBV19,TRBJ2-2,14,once,TGTGCCAGTAGCGGGACAGGGAACACCGGGGAGCTGTTTTTT,CASSGTGNTGELFF
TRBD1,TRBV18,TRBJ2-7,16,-,TGTGCCAGCTCACCAGCCGGGACAGGGGCAATCTACGAGCAGTACTTC,CASSPAGTGAIYEQYF
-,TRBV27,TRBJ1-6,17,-,TGTGCCAGCAGTTTATTAAAGGGGGAGGGAGAGTACTCACCCCTCCACTTT,CASSLLKGEGEYSPLHF
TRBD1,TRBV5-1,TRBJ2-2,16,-,TGCGCCAGCAGCTTCCGGGACAGGGGCCCTAGCGGGGAGCTGTTTTTT,CASSFRDRGPSGELFF